Below are 9 T cell receptor beta chains sequenced from a single sample in a study of cytomegalovirus exposure and HLA in healthy donors. With 60 Vbeta and 13 Jbeta primers, the PCR was carried out. Assay: immunoSEQ multiplex PCR; the TCRdb copy retains only in-frame clones and omits some. Of 100,000 to 150,000 clones listed, 82% are singletons. Sequencing was done on a sample of PBMCs. These receptor sequences come from a male donor in good health and CMV-seropositive.

On this clone itself: Mismatch with germline at one junction end may stem from a read error. The chain uses TRBV7-7 and TRBJ2-3; D is unclear. CDR3 size: 13 residues. Germline CDR1 reads SSHAT; CDR2 reads FNYEAQ (reference sequence). CDR3 DNA: TGTGCTAGCAGCTTAGATATCGTCGGTACGCAGTATTTT. As protein: CASSLDIVGTQYF.

This clone was counted a few times. This sequence joins TRBV28 and TRBJ1-4; TRBD1 is a possible D gene (6 bases). V was trimmed by 3 bases and J by 6 bases, leaving 17 bases between them. CDR1 MDHEN and CDR2 SYDVKM come from the germline V gene. This CDR3 region has 16 residues. CDR3 nucleotides: TGTGCCAGCAGTTTCACCCCCAGGGGCGTGGATGAAAAACTGTTTTTT. Translating it yields CASSFTPRGVDEKLFF.

The chain employs TRBV25-1 and TRBJ2-5; 9 bases are shared with TRBD1. The CDR3 spans 15 residues. Trimming took 8 bases from V and 6 from J; bases not matched to a gene: 13. Germline CDR1 MGHDK, CDR2 SYGVNS. The CDR3 DNA follows: TGTGCCAGCCAAACCGGGACAGGGAACTGGCAGACCCAGTACTTC. As protein: CASQTGTGNWQTQYF.

V gene TRBV4-1 combines with J gene TRBJ1-5; a possible D gene is TRBD1 (6 bases). V was pared by 0 bases and J by 3 bases, with 15 bases between. Germline assignment: CDR1 MGHRA and CDR2 YSYEKL. The CDR3 runs to 17 residues. CDR3 region: CASSQDPLGAVNQPQHF. CDR3 DNA: TGCGCCAGCAGCCAAGACCCTCTGGGGGCGGTCAATCAGCCCCAGCATTTT.

The V and J genes are TRBV6-5 and TRBJ1-5, with D unresolved. The CDR3 is 13 residues long. Trimming cost V 3 bases and J 5 bases, with 8 bases left between them. The germline gives CDR1 MNHEY, CDR2 SVGAGI. CDR3 protein: CASSYGVYQPQHF. In DNA, the CDR3 is TGTGCCAGCAGTTATGGAGTGTATCAGCCCCAGCATTTT.

The genes are TRBV2 and TRBJ2-4; D might be TRBD1 (7 bases). Trimming cost V 8 bases and J 6 bases, with 20 bases left between them. The germline CDR1 and CDR2 sequences are SNHLY and FYNNEI. The CDR3 length is 15 residues. The CDR3, as DNA: TGTGCCAGCGGCGGGACAGAGAGAAACCCAAACATTCAGTACTTC. It translates to CASGGTERNPNIQYF. Looking up the rest from reference TRBV2 and TRBJ2-4 gives the full variable domain: EPEVTQTPSHQVTQMGQEVILRCVPISNHLYFYWYRQILGQKVEFLVSFYNNEISEKSEIFDDQFSVERPDGSNFTLKIRSTKLEDSAMYFCASGGTERNPNIQYFGAGTRLSVL.

The chain carries TRBV30 and TRBJ2-7; 8 nucleotides match TRBD1. Trimming at V came to 7 bases and at J to 9 bases, leaving 8 bases not matched to a gene. Germline V gene lookup returns CDR1 GTSNPN and CDR2 SVGIG (reference sequence). The CDR3 has 11 amino acids. CDR3 protein: CAYGQGGWQYF. Written as DNA, the CDR3 is TGTGCCTACGGACAGGGAGGTTGGCAGTACTTC.

This clone has only a few counts. The chain has TRBV21-1 and TRBJ2-1; the table gives TRBD1 as D, unverified against the DNA. TRBV21-1 is classified as a pseudogene. The CDR3 has 14 residues. The DNA of the CDR3 is TGTGCCAGCAGCAAAGTTGCAGTCTACAATGAGCAGTTCTTC. It translates to CASSKVAVYNEQFF.

This rearrangement joins TRBV30 to TRBJ2-7; tentatively, D is TRBD1 (6 bases). This CDR3 spans 13 amino acids. V was shortened by 6 bases and J by 1 base, with 13 bases between the two germline ends. Per the germline V gene, CDR1 is GTSNPN and CDR2 is SVGIG (reference sequence). This CDR3 reads CACDTTGSYEQYF. CDR3 sequence (DNA): TGTGCCTGTGACACAACAGGGTCCTACGAGCAGTACTTC.